The 21 T cell receptor beta chains given below trace back to one sample, sequenced in a study of blood T cell repertoires in COVID-19 (TCRdb year 2020). Library creation used the immunoSEQ multiplex PCR assay. TCRdb limited this immuneACCESS table to in-frame rearrangements with V and J called. A share of clones is missing; checked studies link under half to unresolved V genes, and the rest is unexplained. In all, the sample holds roughly 15,000 clones, and roughly 80% of those were seen once. The ten biggest clones cover 25% to 35% of the sample. Source material: peripheral blood. Receptors were obtained from a man in his 70s with active or convalescent COVID-19.

V is TRBV27 and J is TRBJ2-7; possibly TRBD1 for D (5 bases). The CDR3 loop spans 13 amino acids. Germline CDR1 MNHEY, CDR2 SMNVEV (reference sequence). The V end was cut by 5 bases, the J end by 7 bases, with 15 bases between. The CDR3 region has the DNA TGTGCCAGCAGTAAGCAGGGCCTGGGGGAGCAGTACTTC. Translating it yields CASSKQGLGEQYF.

The chain joins TRBV27 to TRBJ2-5; no definite D call. This CDR3 is built from 14 residues. CDR1 and CDR2 (germline): MNHEY, SMNVEV (reference sequence). Trimming removed 1 base at V and 1 base at J, with 7 bases between. The CDR3 DNA is TGTGCCAGCAGTTTATATCGGAGCCAAGAGACCCAGTACTTC. It translates to CASSLYRSQETQYF.

This chain links TRBV3-1 (or the pseudogene TRBV3-2) with TRBJ2-3; D might be TRBD1 (5 bases). The CDR3 has 17 residues. Trimming removed 0 bases at V and 0 bases at J, with 13 bases between. Germline V CDR1 and CDR2: LGHDT, YNNKEL (reference sequence). This CDR3 is CASSQEGVPASTDTQYF. The CDR3, as DNA: TGTGCCAGCAGCCAAGAAGGGGTTCCCGCCAGCACAGATACGCAGTATTTT.

J is TRBJ2-6 and V is TRBV9; D call uncertain. V shed 0 bases and J shed 6 bases, with 13 bases lying between them. The CDR3 runs 16 residues. Germline V gene sequence: CDR1 SGDLS, CDR2 YYNGEE. The DNA of the CDR3 is TGTGCCAGCAGCGTAGGAAGCGCTTTGGAGGCCAACGTCCTGACTTTC. The encoded protein is CASSVGSALEANVLTF.

Written as DNA, the CDR3 is TGTGCCAGCAGCCCCTTCAGGGATCCTGGGGCCAACGTCCTGACTTTC. This sequence encodes CASSPFRDPGANVLTF. The chain links TRBV7-2 to TRBJ2-6, with a weak D call TRBD1 (5 bases). The V gene's germline CDR1 is SGHTA and CDR2 FQGNSA. V dropped 5 bases and J dropped 2 bases, with 13 bases sitting between them. The CDR3 covers 16 residues. Looking up the rest from reference TRBV7-2 and TRBJ2-6 gives the full variable domain: GAGVSQSPSNKVTEKGKDVELRCDPISGHTALYWYRQSLGQGLEFLIYFQGNSAPDKSGLPSDRFSAERTGGSVSTLTIQRTQQEDSAVYLCASSPFRDPGANVLTFGAGSRLTVL.

CDR3 DNA: TGTGCCAGCAGCTCCGACAGGGGCGCGAGCTCCTACAATGAGCAGTTCTTC. This gives the protein CASSSDRGASSYNEQFF. The rearrangement uses TRBV7-2 and TRBJ2-1; 8 positions agree with TRBD1. Trimming took 4 bases from V and 0 from J; bases not matched to a gene: 8. Germline CDR1 SGHTA, CDR2 FQGNSA. The CDR3 is 17 residues long.

V and J are TRBV4-1 and TRBJ2-2, with D tentatively TRBD2 (5 bases). CDR3 length: 15 amino acids. Trimming shortened V by 4 bases and J by 4 bases, and 13 bases separated the two germline ends. Germline V lookup: CDR1 MGHRA, CDR2 YSYEKL. CDR3 nucleotides: TGCGCCAGCAGCCTTGGGAGAGTGGTCACCGGGGAGCTGTTTTTT. This translates into CASSLGRVVTGELFF.

This clone has at least ten counts. The V call is TRBV7-2, the J call TRBJ2-7; tentative D call: TRBD1 (6 bases). The CDR3 has 15 amino acids. With 1 base removed from V and 6 bases from J, the gap between germline ends came to 16 bases. Germline assignment: CDR1 SGHTA and CDR2 FQGNSA. This CDR3 reads CASSLVAGDLREQYF. As DNA, the CDR3 is TGTGCCAGCAGCTTAGTGGCAGGGGATTTACGCGAGCAGTACTTC.

The chain has TRBV29-1 and TRBJ1-2, with unresolved D. Germline CDR1 and CDR2: SQVTM and ANQGSEA. The CDR3 has 11 residues. Trimming stripped 7 bases from V and 2 bases from J, with 8 bases between. The DNA for the CDR3 is TGCAGCGCTGCGGGGAACTATGGCTACACCTTC. It translates to CSAAGNYGYTF. Based on the CDR3 plus reference TRBV29-1 and TRBJ1-2, the full variable domain is SAVISQKPSRDICQRGTSLTIQCQVDSQVTMMFWYRQQPGQSLTLIATANQGSEATYESGFVIDKFPISRPNLTFSTLTVSNMSPEDSSIYLCSAAGNYGYTFGSGTRLTVV.

V gene TRBV19 combines with J gene TRBJ2-6; D is perhaps TRBD1 (6 bases). Germline-derived CDR1 and CDR2 are LNHDA and SQIVND (reference sequence). Trimming took 8 bases from V and 2 from J, leaving 16 bases between them. CDR3 length: 16 amino acids. As DNA, the CDR3 is TGTGCCAGTGGCCCCGGGACACTTCCTGGGGCCAACGTCCTGACTTTC. Residues: CASGPGTLPGANVLTF.

The gene calls are TRBV30 and TRBJ2-7; TRBD1 aligns across 8 bases. After removal of 0 bases from V and 6 bases from J, the junction contained 1 base not matched to a gene. The CDR3 loop spans 12 amino acids. CDR1 GTSNPN and CDR2 SVGIG come from the germline V gene (reference sequence). CDR3 in DNA: TGTGCCTGGAGTGTTACAGGGGGCGAGCAGTACTTC. It translates to CAWSVTGGEQYF. Together with reference TRBV30 and TRBJ2-7, the CDR3 gives the full variable domain: SQTIHQWPATLVQPVGSPLSLECTVEGTSNPNLYWYRQAAGRGLQLLFYSVGIGQISSEVPQNLSASRPQDRQFILSSKKLLLSDSGFYLCAWSVTGGEQYFGPGTRLTVT.

The V call is TRBV11-2, the J call TRBJ2-1; unclear D gene. The ends were cut back, 1 base at V and 10 bases at J, with 8 bases in the middle. The CDR3 consists of 12 residues. Germline values: CDR1 SGHAT, CDR2 FQNNGV. CDR3 sequence reads: CASSLGESEQFF. Written as DNA, the CDR3 is TGTGCCAGCAGCTTAGGCGAGTCGGAGCAGTTCTTC.

The J gene is TRBJ2-7, the V gene TRBV12-3 or TRBV12-4, with D uncertain. The CDR3 consists of 13 residues. The V end was cut by 3 bases, the J end by 1 base, with 7 bases between. The DNA of the CDR3 is TGTGCCAGCAGTTTGGGCCAGTCCTACGAGCAGTACTTC. It encodes CASSLGQSYEQYF.

The chain joins TRBV6-6 to TRBJ1-1, with 9 positions matching TRBD1. The V segment lost 2 bases and the J segment 2 bases; nucleotides outside the gene matches: 3. CDR1 and CDR2 (germline): MNHNY, SVGAGI (reference sequence). This CDR3 is 15 amino acids long. The CDR3 DNA sequence: TGTGCCAGCAGTTACCCGGGACAGGGAAACACTGAAGCTTTCTTT. This codes for CASSYPGQGNTEAFF.

V and J are TRBV28 and TRBJ2-4; the match to TRBD1 covers 9 bases. The CDR3 is made up of 19 amino acids. CDR1 is MDHEN, CDR2 SYDVKM, per germline. The V gene end was trimmed by 4 bases and the J gene end by 0 bases; junction bases not matched to a gene: 13. Here the CDR3 DNA reads TGTGCCAGCAGTTCCGGACAGGGGCGGTCCGATTTAGCCAAAAACATTCAGTACTTC. This translates into CASSSGQGRSDLAKNIQYF.

J is TRBJ1-5 and V is TRBV7-2; perhaps TRBD1 as D (6 bases). V was cut by 2 bases and J by 4 bases, with 9 bases left in between. The CDR3 consists of 14 residues. The germline CDR1 and CDR2 sequences are SGHTA and FQGNSA. Here the CDR3 DNA reads TGTGCCAGCAGCTTAAACAGGGTGAATCAGCCCCAGCATTTT. Translating it yields CASSLNRVNQPQHF.

V and J are TRBV28 and TRBJ2-7, with 9 nucleotides matching TRBD1. CDR1 and CDR2 from the germline V gene are MDHEN and SYDVKM. J gave up 4 bases and V 5 bases, and 9 bases lay outside the gene matches. This CDR3 comprises 15 residues. The CDR3 DNA reads as TGTGCCAGCAGTGGACCGGGACAGGGAATGTACGAGCAGTACTTC. This gives the protein CASSGPGQGMYEQYF.

This chain joins TRBV5-5 and TRBJ1-4; the match to TRBD1 covers 7 bases. This CDR3 spans 16 amino acids. V lost 5 bases, J lost 3 bases, and 10 bases stayed unmatched. Germline V lookup: CDR1 SGHKS, CDR2 YYEKEE (reference sequence). The DNA for the CDR3 is TGTGCCAGCAGTATGGGCGTCGGGACAGCTAATGAAAAACTGTTTTTT. It encodes CASSMGVGTANEKLFF.

The chain combines TRBV28 with TRBJ1-1, with TRBD1 identical over 8 bases. CDR1 is MDHEN, CDR2 SYDVKM, per germline. There are 15 residues in the CDR3. V lost 2 bases, J lost 3 bases, and 5 bases stayed unmatched. CDR3 residues: CASSLPTGADTEAFF. In DNA form, the CDR3 reads TGTGCCAGCAGTTTACCGACAGGGGCAGACACTGAAGCTTTCTTT.

This clone was counted only a few times. This rearrangement joins TRBV7-9 to TRBJ2-7; D is perhaps TRBD1 (6 bases). V lost 7 bases and J lost 0, with 13 bases in between. This CDR3 is built from 14 residues. CDR1 and CDR2 from the germline V gene are SEHNR and FQNEAQ (reference sequence). CDR3 residues: CASTRTANSYEQYF. The CDR3, as DNA: TGTGCCAGCACCAGGACAGCTAACTCCTACGAGCAGTACTTC.

This clone was seen a few times. The chain couples TRBV18 to TRBJ1-3; D gene unclear. The length of the CDR3 is 13 residues. CDR1 and CDR2 from the germline V gene are KGHSH and LQKENI. The V gene lost 6 bases and the J gene lost 2 bases, with 8 bases spanning the gap. CDR3 sequence (DNA): TGTGCCAGCTCCCGGGAGACTGGAAACACCATATATTTT. Encoded protein: CASSRETGNTIYF.